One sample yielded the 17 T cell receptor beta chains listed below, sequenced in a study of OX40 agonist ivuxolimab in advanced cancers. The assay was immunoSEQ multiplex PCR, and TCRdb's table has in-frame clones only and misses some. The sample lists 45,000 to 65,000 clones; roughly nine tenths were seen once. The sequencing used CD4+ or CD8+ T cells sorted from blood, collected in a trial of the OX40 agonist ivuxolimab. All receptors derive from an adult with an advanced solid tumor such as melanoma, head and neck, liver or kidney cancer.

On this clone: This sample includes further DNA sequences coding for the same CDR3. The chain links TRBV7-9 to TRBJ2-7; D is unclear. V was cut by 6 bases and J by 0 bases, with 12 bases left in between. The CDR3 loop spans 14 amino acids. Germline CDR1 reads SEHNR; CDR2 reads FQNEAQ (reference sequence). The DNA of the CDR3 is TGTGCCAGCAGTTTGAGCACGAGCTCCTACGAGCAGTACTTC. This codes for CASSLSTSSYEQYF. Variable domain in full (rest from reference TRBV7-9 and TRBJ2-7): DTGVSQNPRHKITKRGQNVTFRCDPISEHNRLYWYRQTLGQGPEFLTYFQNEAQLEKSRLLSDRFSAERPKGSFSTLEIQRTEQGDSAMYLCASSLSTSSYEQYFGPGTRLTVT.

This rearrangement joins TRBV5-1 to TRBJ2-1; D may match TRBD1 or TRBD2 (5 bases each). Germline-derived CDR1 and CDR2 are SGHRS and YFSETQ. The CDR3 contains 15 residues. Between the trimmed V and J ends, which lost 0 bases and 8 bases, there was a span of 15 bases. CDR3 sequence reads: CASSLVVGEIDEQFF. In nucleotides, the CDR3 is TGCGCCAGCAGCTTGGTAGTGGGGGAGATCGATGAGCAGTTCTTC.

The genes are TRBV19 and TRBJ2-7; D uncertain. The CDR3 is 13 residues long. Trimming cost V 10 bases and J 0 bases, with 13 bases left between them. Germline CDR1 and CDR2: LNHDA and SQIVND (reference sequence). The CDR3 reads CATSFGVSYEQYF. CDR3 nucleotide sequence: TGTGCCACCTCTTTCGGAGTCTCCTACGAGCAGTACTTC.

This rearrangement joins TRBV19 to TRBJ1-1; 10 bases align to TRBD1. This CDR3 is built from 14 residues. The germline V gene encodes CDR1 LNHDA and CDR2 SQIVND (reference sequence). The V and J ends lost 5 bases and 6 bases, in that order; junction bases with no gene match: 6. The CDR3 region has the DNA TGTGCCAGTAGTTTCTGGGACAGGGGTCCTGAAGCTTTCTTT. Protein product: CASSFWDRGPEAFF. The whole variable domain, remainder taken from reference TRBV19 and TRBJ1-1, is DGGITQSPKYLFRKEGQNVTLSCEQNLNHDAMYWYRQDPGQGLRLIYYSQIVNDFQKGDIAEGYSVSREKKESFPLTVTSAQKNPTAFYLCASSFWDRGPEAFFGQGTRLTVV.

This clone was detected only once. This CDR3 is CAWSVIGNTEAFF. The CDR3 DNA reads as TGTGCCTGGAGTGTAATCGGAAACACTGAAGCTTTCTTT. The rearrangement joins TRBV30 to TRBJ1-1; D remains unclear. This CDR3 is built from 13 residues. The germline V gene encodes CDR1 GTSNPN and CDR2 SVGIG (reference sequence). V lost 0 bases and J lost 2, with 7 bases in between.

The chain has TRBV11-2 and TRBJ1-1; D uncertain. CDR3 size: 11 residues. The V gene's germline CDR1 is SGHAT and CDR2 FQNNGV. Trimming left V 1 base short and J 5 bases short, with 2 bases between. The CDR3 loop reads CASSLGTEAFF. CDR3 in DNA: TGTGCCAGCAGCTTAGGGACTGAAGCTTTCTTT.

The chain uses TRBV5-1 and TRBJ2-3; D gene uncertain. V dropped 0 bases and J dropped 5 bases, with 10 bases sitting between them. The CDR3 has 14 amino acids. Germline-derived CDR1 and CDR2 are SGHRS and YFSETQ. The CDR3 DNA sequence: TGCGCCAGCAGCTTGGAAAGGGTAAGAGATACGCAGTATTTT. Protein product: CASSLERVRDTQYF.

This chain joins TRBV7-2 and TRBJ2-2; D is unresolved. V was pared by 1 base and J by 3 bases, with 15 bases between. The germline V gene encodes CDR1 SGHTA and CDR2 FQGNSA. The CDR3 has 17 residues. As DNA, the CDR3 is TGTGCCAGCAGCTTAGTCGCCGGCTATGCGGACACCGGGGAGCTGTTTTTT. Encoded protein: CASSLVAGYADTGELFF. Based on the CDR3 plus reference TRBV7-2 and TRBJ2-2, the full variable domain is GAGVSQSPSNKVTEKGKDVELRCDPISGHTALYWYRQSLGQGLEFLIYFQGNSAPDKSGLPSDRFSAERTGGSVSTLTIQRTQQEDSAVYLCASSLVAGYADTGELFFGEGSRLTVL.

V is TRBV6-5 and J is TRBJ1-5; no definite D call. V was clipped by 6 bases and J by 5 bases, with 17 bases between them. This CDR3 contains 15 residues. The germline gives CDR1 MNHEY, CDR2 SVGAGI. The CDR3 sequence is CASSSEGRRDQPQHF. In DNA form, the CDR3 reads TGTGCCAGCAGCTCGGAAGGGAGGAGGGATCAGCCCCAGCATTTT.

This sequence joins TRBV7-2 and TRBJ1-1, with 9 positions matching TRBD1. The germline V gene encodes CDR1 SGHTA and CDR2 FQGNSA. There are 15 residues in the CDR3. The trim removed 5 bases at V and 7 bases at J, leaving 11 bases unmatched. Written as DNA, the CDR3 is TGTGCCAGCAGCCAGGGACAGGGTAGGGATATTGAAGCTTTCTTT. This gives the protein CASSQGQGRDIEAFF.

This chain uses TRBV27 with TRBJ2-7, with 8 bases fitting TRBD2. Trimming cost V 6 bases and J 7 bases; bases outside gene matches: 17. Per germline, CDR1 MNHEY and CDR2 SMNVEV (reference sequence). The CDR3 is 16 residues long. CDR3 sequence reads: CASRLLGGDRPGEQYF. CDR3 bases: TGTGCCAGCAGACTGCTCGGGGGGGACCGTCCTGGGGAGCAGTACTTC.

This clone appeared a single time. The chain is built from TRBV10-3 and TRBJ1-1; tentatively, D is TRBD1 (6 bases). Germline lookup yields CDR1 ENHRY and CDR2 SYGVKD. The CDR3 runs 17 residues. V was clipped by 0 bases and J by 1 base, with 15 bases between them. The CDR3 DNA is TGTGCCATCAGTGAGTCGACAGGAGAGAGTTCGAACACTGAAGCTTTCTTT. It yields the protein CAISESTGESSNTEAFF.

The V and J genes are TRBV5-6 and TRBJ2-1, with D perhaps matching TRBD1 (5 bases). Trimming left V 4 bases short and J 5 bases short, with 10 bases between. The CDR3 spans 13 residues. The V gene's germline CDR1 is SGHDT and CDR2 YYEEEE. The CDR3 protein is CASSPVGDNEQFF. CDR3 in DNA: TGTGCCAGCAGCCCGGTAGGGGACAATGAGCAGTTCTTC.

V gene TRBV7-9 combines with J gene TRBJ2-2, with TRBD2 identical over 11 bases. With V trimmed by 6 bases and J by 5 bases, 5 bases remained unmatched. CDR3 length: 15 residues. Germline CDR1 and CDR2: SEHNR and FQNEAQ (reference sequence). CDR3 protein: CASSRSGGATGELFF. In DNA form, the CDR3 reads TGTGCCAGCAGTCGTAGCGGGGGGGCTACCGGGGAGCTGTTTTTT.

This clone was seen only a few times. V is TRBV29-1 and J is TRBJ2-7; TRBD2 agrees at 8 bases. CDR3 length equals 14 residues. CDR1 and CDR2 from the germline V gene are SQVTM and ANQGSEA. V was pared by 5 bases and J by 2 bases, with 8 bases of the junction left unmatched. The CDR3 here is CSVPGGPLPYEQYF. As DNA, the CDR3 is TGCAGCGTTCCGGGGGGGCCGCTCCCCTACGAGCAGTACTTC.

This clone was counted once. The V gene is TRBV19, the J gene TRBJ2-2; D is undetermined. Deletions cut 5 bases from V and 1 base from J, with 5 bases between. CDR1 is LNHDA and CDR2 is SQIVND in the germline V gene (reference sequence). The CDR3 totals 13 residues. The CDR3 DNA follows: TGTGCCAGTAGTGTCAGGAACACCGGGGAGCTGTTTTTT. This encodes CASSVRNTGELFF.

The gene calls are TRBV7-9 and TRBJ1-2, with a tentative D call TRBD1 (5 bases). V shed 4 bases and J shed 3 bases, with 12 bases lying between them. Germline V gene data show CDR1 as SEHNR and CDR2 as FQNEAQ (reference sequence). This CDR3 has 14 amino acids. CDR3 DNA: TGTGCCAGCAGCTCGATAGACAGTCACTATGGCTACACCTTC. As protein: CASSSIDSHYGYTF.